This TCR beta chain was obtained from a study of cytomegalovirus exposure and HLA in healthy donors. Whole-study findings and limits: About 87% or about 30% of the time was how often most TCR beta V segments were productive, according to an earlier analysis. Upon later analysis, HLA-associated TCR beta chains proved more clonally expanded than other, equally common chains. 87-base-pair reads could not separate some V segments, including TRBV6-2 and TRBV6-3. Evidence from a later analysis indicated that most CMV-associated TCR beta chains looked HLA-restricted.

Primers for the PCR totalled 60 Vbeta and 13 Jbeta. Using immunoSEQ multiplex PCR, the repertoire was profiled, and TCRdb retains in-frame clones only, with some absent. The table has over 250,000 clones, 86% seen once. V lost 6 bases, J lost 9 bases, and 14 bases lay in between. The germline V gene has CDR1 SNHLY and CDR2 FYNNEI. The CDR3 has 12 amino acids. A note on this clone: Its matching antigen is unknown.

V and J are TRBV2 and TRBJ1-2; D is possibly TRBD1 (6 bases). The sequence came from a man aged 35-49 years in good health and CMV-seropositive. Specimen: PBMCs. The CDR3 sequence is CASSWDTMSYTF. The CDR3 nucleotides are TGTGCCAGCAGCTGGGACACTATGAGCTACACCTTC.